This T cell receptor beta chain emerged from a study of graft-versus-host responses after intestinal transplantation. Background on the study: Isolated intestinal, liver-intestinal, or multivisceral transplants had been given to the recipients. Recipients across the board were started on anti-thymocyte globulin induction, then kept on tacrolimus and steroids for around three years. Study-wide findings and caveats: Early HvG declines after transplant were associated with peak circulating GvH clone levels.

Turning to this clone: Its antigen is not identified.

Clones were sequenced by immunoSEQ multiplex PCR, and TCRdb holds only the in-frame ones, with some missing. The sample lists fewer than 95,000 clones, about 95% occurring once. The germline V gene encodes CDR1 MNHNS and CDR2 SASEGT. The CDR3 covers 15 residues. V trimming: 6 bases; J trimming: 2 bases; junction bases outside the gene matches: 6. J is TRBJ1-4 and V is TRBV6-1, with TRBD1 identical over 7 bases. Sequences were derived from unstimulated CD4+ T cells sorted from spleen or lymph node cells, sampled before transplant. The clonotype originates from a human donor who was the organ donor for an intestinal transplant. In nucleotides, the CDR3 is TGTGCCAGCAGACTAACAGGGGCGACTAATGAAAAACTGTTTTTT. Translating it yields CASRLTGATNEKLFF.